This T cell receptor beta chain was identified in a study of blood T cell repertoires in COVID-19. The wider study: Acute-phase and convalescent COVID-19 samples originated in the United States, Italy and Spain.

Trimming removed 5 bases from V and 6 bases from J; junction bases left unmatched: 4. The germline gives CDR1 KGHDR, CDR2 SFDVKD. The CDR3 consists of 14 residues. Original processing notes: Researchers report that nucleated cell counts were estimated from reference gene primer amplification. Repertoires were generated with immunoSEQ multiplex PCR, while TCRdb's copy carries only in-frame clones and drops some. D and trimming come from the DNA, and the V and J calls and clone size come from that table. The table lists around 72,000 clones, about 84% of them singletons. Sequenced material: peripheral blood. The origin of this receptor is a woman in her fifties or sixties with acute or convalescent COVID-19. This rearrangement joins TRBV24-1 to TRBJ2-3, with 10 bases aligning to TRBD2. The CDR3 reads CATSGSSGSDTQYF. The DNA for the CDR3 is TGTGCCACCAGTGGTTCTAGCGGGAGCGATACGCAGTATTTT.